Following are 26 T cell receptor beta chains from one sample sequenced in a study of T cell responses to AZD1222 COVID-19 vaccine. TCRdb's table, derived via immunoSEQ multiplex PCR, lists solely in-frame clones and lacks some. The sample has about 68,000 clones; around four fifths are singletons. The sequencing used peripheral blood, collected on day 0 of AZD1222 vaccination. The receptors were gathered from an adult in good health.

This chain uses TRBV7-9 with TRBJ1-2; a possible D gene is TRBD1 (5 bases). This CDR3 has 14 residues. The V gene's germline CDR1 is SEHNR and CDR2 FQNEAQ (reference sequence). V gave up 5 bases and J gave up 4 bases, with 14 bases separating them. CDR3 loop: CASSPDSTSYGYTF. The DNA for the CDR3 is TGTGCCAGCAGCCCAGACAGTACTTCCTATGGCTACACCTTC.

This chain uses TRBV7-9 with TRBJ2-3; D ambiguous. V gave up 4 bases and J gave up 0 bases, with 17 bases separating them. The germline gives CDR1 SEHNR, CDR2 FQNEAQ (reference sequence). There are 17 residues in the CDR3. In DNA, the CDR3 is TGTGCCAGCAGCTCCGGAGTTACGTTAGCTAGCACAGATACGCAGTATTTT. Encoded protein: CASSSGVTLASTDTQYF.

The V call is TRBV19, the J call TRBJ1-5; perhaps TRBD1 as D (6 bases). V was cut by 6 bases and J by 5 bases, with 17 bases left in between. This CDR3 is 15 amino acids long. The germline V gene has CDR1 LNHDA and CDR2 SQIVND (reference sequence). Here the CDR3 reads CASRPQLTGYQPQHF. CDR3 bases: TGTGCCAGTAGGCCTCAACTTACAGGGTATCAGCCCCAGCATTTT.

This chain links TRBV15 with TRBJ2-6, with unresolved D. In germline, CDR1 is LNHNV, CDR2 YYDKDF (reference sequence). This CDR3 has 16 amino acids. Deletions cut 2 bases from V and 0 bases from J, with 8 bases between. The CDR3 DNA reads TGTGCCACCAGCAGACAGGTTGACTCTGGGGCCAACGTCCTGACTTTC. As protein: CATSRQVDSGANVLTF. The full variable domain, rest sourced from reference TRBV15 and TRBJ2-6, is DAMVIQNPRYQVTQFGKPVTLSCSQTLNHNVMYWYQQKSSQAPKLLFHYYDKDFNNEADTPDNFQSRRPNTSFCFLDIRSPGLGDTAMYLCATSRQVDSGANVLTFGAGSRLTVL.

The chain links TRBV2 to TRBJ1-2; TRBD1 might be the D (6 bases). Germline CDR1 SNHLY, CDR2 FYNNEI. The CDR3 sequence is 14 residues long. Trimming removed 6 bases at V and 3 bases at J, with 14 bases between. The DNA for the CDR3 is TGTGCCAGCAGATTGAACAGGGATGACTATGGCTACACCTTC. Amino acids: CASRLNRDDYGYTF.

The rearrangement joins TRBV7-2 to TRBJ2-3; D is uncertain. CDR1 is SGHTA and CDR2 is FQGNSA in the germline V gene. Trimming pared 1 base from V and 10 bases from J, leaving 15 bases between. The CDR3 sequence is 14 residues long. CDR3: CASSLVPDPIAQYF. CDR3 bases: TGTGCCAGCAGCTTAGTTCCGGACCCCATTGCGCAGTATTTT.

The genes are TRBV2 and TRBJ2-1; 7 nucleotides agree with TRBD1. Germline-derived CDR1 and CDR2 are SNHLY and FYNNEI. CDR3 size: 14 residues. V lost 11 bases, J lost 0 bases, and 7 bases stayed unmatched. The CDR3 DNA sequence: TGTGCCGGCTCGAGGGGGCCCTCCTACAATGAGCAGTTCTTC. Translated: CAGSRGPSYNEQFF. Variable domain in full (rest from reference TRBV2 and TRBJ2-1): EPEVTQTPSHQVTQMGQEVILRCVPISNHLYFYWYRQILGQKVEFLVSFYNNEISEKSEIFDDQFSVERPDGSNFTLKIRSTKLEDSAMYFCAGSRGPSYNEQFFGPGTRLTVL.

The rearrangement uses TRBV6-5 and TRBJ2-6; no reliable D call. The CDR3 totals 13 residues. V lost 7 bases, J lost 0 bases, and 4 bases lay in between. Germline lookup yields CDR1 MNHEY and CDR2 SVGAGI. CDR3 DNA sequence: TGTGCCAGCATTCTCTCTGGGGCCAACGTCCTGACTTTC. Translating gives CASILSGANVLTF.

V gene TRBV10-1 combines with J gene TRBJ2-3; 7 positions match TRBD1. CDR3 size: 14 residues. Germline CDR1 and CDR2: WNHNN and SYGVQD (reference sequence). Unmatched junction bases numbered 10, after V lost 7 bases and J lost 6 bases. The CDR3 is CASTKTGAWDTQYF. DNA of the CDR3: TGCGCCAGCACCAAAACAGGGGCGTGGGATACGCAGTATTTT.

The rearrangement uses TRBV3-1 (or the pseudogene TRBV3-2) and TRBJ1-2, with D unresolved. The CDR3 is 15 residues long. Trimming cost V 5 bases and J 4 bases, with 17 bases left between them. The V gene's germline CDR1 is LGHDT and CDR2 YNNKEL (reference sequence). CDR3 loop: CASSVGLKGFYGYTF. The CDR3 coding sequence is TGTGCCAGCAGCGTTGGGCTGAAGGGATTCTATGGCTACACCTTC.

This chain joins TRBV3-1 (or the pseudogene TRBV3-2) and TRBJ2-1; 9 bases agree with TRBD2. The length of the CDR3 is 16 residues. With V trimmed by 4 bases and J by 6 bases, 10 bases remained unmatched. From germline, CDR1 is LGHDT and CDR2 YNNKEL (reference sequence). The CDR3 sequence is CASSPLGAGGLNEQFF. CDR3 coding DNA: TGTGCCAGCAGCCCCCTAGGAGCGGGGGGCCTCAATGAGCAGTTCTTC.

Points on this clone: A junction boundary mismatches the germline segment, possibly from a read error. Other nucleotide sequences in the sample specify the same CDR3. The CDR3 sequence: CASSTQGNQPQHF. In DNA, the CDR3 is TGCGCCAGCAGCACACAGGGGAATCAGCCCCAGCATTTT. The chain has TRBV7-9 and TRBJ1-5, with 7 bases identical to TRBD1. Looked up from germline, CDR1 is SEHNR and CDR2 is FQNEAQ (reference sequence). The CDR3 has 13 residues.

There are a few counts of this clone. The chain carries TRBV19 and TRBJ2-2; D is undetermined. V shed 3 bases and J shed 6 bases, with 8 bases lying between them. The length of the CDR3 is 13 residues. Germline CDR1 and CDR2: LNHDA and SQIVND (reference sequence). The CDR3 protein is CASSMSGAGELFF. Here the CDR3 DNA reads TGTGCCAGTAGTATGTCAGGCGCCGGGGAGCTGTTTTTT.

V and J are TRBV3-1 (or the pseudogene TRBV3-2) and TRBJ2-5; 9 positions agree with TRBD2. Per germline, CDR1 LGHDT and CDR2 YNNKEL (reference sequence). The ends lost 4 bases at V and 3 bases at J; junction bases unmatched: 18. CDR3 length equals 19 residues. CDR3 protein: CASSPGLAAVPEGEETQYF. CDR3 sequence (DNA): TGTGCCAGCAGCCCGGGACTAGCTGCGGTCCCGGAAGGAGAAGAGACCCAGTACTTC.

The chain links TRBV7-8 to TRBJ2-3; 9 nucleotides agree with TRBD1. Per germline, CDR1 SGHVS and CDR2 FQNEAQ. The V and J ends lost 1 base and 0 bases, in that order; junction bases with no gene match: 2. The CDR3 spans 16 residues. The CDR3 sequence: CASSLDDRGSTDTQYF. Here the CDR3 DNA reads TGTGCCAGCAGCTTAGATGACAGGGGGAGCACAGATACGCAGTATTTT.

The rearrangement uses TRBV19 and TRBJ1-6; D perhaps matches TRBD1 (5 bases). With 6 bases removed from V and 8 bases from J, the gap between germline ends came to 8 bases. CDR1 is LNHDA, CDR2 SQIVND, per germline (reference sequence). This CDR3 region has 12 residues. The CDR3 DNA reads as TGTGCCAGTAGGGGGCCATATTCACCCCTCCACTTT. Amino acids: CASRGPYSPLHF.

This clone was counted a few times. This chain links TRBV11-2 with TRBJ1-4; TRBD1 is a possible D gene (6 bases). The CDR3 is 15 residues long. The ends were cut back, 1 base at V and 7 bases at J, with 13 bases in the middle. Germline V gene sequence: CDR1 SGHAT, CDR2 FQNNGV. The CDR3 nucleotides are TGTGCCAGCAGCTTAGGTGCAGGGGCTGGTGAAAAACTGTTTTTT. This encodes CASSLGAGAGEKLFF.

The rearrangement joins TRBV28 to TRBJ1-3, with TRBD1 identical over 11 bases. The germline CDR1 and CDR2 sequences are MDHEN and SYDVKM. The CDR3 runs to 18 residues. J gave up 0 bases and V 3 bases, and 7 bases lay outside the gene matches. The CDR3 coding sequence is TGTGCCAGCAGTTTGGGGACAGGGGGAATCGGCTCTGGAAACACCATATATTTT. It translates to CASSLGTGGIGSGNTIYF.

CDR3 in amino acids: CASSIPPGQGTGPLHF. The CDR3 nucleotides are TGTGCCAGTAGTATCCCCCCGGGACAGGGAACGGGACCCCTCCACTTT. The genes are TRBV19 and TRBJ1-6; 9 bases line up with TRBD1. CDR1 is LNHDA and CDR2 is SQIVND in the germline V gene (reference sequence). V shed 3 bases, J shed 12 bases, and the junction held 12 bases outside the gene matches. This CDR3 has 16 residues. Based on the CDR3 plus reference TRBV19 and TRBJ1-6, the full variable domain is DGGITQSPKYLFRKEGQNVTLSCEQNLNHDAMYWYRQDPGQGLRLIYYSQIVNDFQKGDIAEGYSVSREKKESFPLTVTSAQKNPTAFYLCASSIPPGQGTGPLHFGNGTRLTVT.

The chain carries TRBV28 and TRBJ1-2, with D possibly matching TRBD1 (6 bases). Germline V CDR1 and CDR2: MDHEN, SYDVKM. The CDR3 extends over 13 amino acids. The CDR3, as DNA: TGTGCAAGTGGGGGCCCCGGTAACTATGGCTACACCTTC. It specifies CASGGPGNYGYTF.

This clone is deemed medium-sized (0.01 to 0.1%). The V gene is TRBV9, the J gene TRBJ1-5; a possible D gene is TRBD1 (5 bases). The CDR3 runs to 14 residues. Trimming removed 0 bases from V and 8 bases from J, with 12 bases in between. The germline gives CDR1 SGDLS, CDR2 YYNGEE. The CDR3 sequence: CASSVEPGMKPQHF. The CDR3 DNA reads as TGTGCCAGCAGCGTAGAGCCAGGGATGAAGCCCCAGCATTTT.

Only one count was recorded for this clone. The rearrangement links TRBV9 to TRBJ2-3; 12 bases fit TRBD2. Unmatched junction bases numbered 13, after V lost 6 bases and J lost 8 bases. Germline V gene sequence: CDR1 SGDLS, CDR2 YYNGEE. The CDR3 spans 16 residues. The CDR3 loop reads CASNSTSGGQYGTQYF. As DNA, the CDR3 is TGTGCCAGCAACTCAACTAGCGGGGGGCAATACGGTACGCAGTATTTT.

The chain couples TRBV7-2 to TRBJ2-7, with TRBD2 matching over 9 bases. The CDR3 is made up of 15 amino acids. After removal of 2 bases from V and 0 bases from J, the junction contained 2 bases not matched to a gene. Germline CDR1 is SGHTA and CDR2 is FQGNSA. CDR3 residues: CASSLSGGSSYEQYF. The CDR3 coding sequence is TGTGCCAGCAGCTTAAGCGGGGGGAGCTCCTACGAGCAGTACTTC.

The V and J genes are TRBV7-2 and TRBJ1-2; TRBD1 matches 10 bases. Germline V gene data show CDR1 as SGHTA and CDR2 as FQGNSA. This CDR3 comprises 14 residues. Losses at the gene ends were 11 bases for V and 4 bases for J; bases not matched to a gene: 10. This CDR3 is CAGGTGEEVYGYTF. CDR3 coding DNA: TGTGCCGGGGGGACAGGGGAGGAGGTCTATGGCTACACCTTC.

V is TRBV5-4 and J is TRBJ2-5; 12 positions agree with TRBD2. The CDR3 extends over 17 amino acids. In germline, CDR1 is SGHNT, CDR2 YYREEE (reference sequence). The ends lost 1 base at V and 5 bases at J; junction bases unmatched: 9. Here the CDR3 DNA reads TGTGCCAGCAGCTTGTATGCTAGCGGGGGGGCCCGGGAGACCCAGTACTTC. This gives the protein CASSLYASGGARETQYF.

The chain links TRBV5-8 to TRBJ2-3; 12 positions match TRBD2. The CDR3 runs 15 residues. Trimming took 4 bases from V and 3 from J; bases not matched to a gene: 3. CDR1 and CDR2 (germline): SGHTS, YDEGEE. CDR3 loop: CASSTGLAGTDTQYF. Here the CDR3 DNA reads TGTGCCAGCAGCACCGGACTAGCGGGGACAGATACGCAGTATTTT.